This T cell receptor beta chain was sequenced in a study of T cells in Graves' hyperthyroidism and ophthalmopathy. In regard to this clonotype: An end of the junction does not agree with germline; a read error may underlie this.

CDR1 and CDR2 (germline): LNHDA, SQIVND (reference sequence). The CDR3 covers 14 residues. TCR beta CDR3 sequences were amplified from RNA transcripts. In the first-round RT-PCR of the TCR CDR3, the HTBI primer set was used. Each CDR3 protein gets one entry after TCRdb re-called the multiplex PCR reads with MiXCR. The table shows about 600,000 distinct CDR3 sequences, with more than 13% occurring only once. The origin of this receptor is a woman younger than 30 with Graves' ophthalmopathy. The J gene is TRBJ1-2, the V gene TRBV19; D unresolved. Material: blood. The CDR3 loop is CASSITVTSMAFAF. CDR3 DNA sequence: TGTGCCAGTAGTATCACCGTTACTTCTATGGCTTTTGCCTTC.